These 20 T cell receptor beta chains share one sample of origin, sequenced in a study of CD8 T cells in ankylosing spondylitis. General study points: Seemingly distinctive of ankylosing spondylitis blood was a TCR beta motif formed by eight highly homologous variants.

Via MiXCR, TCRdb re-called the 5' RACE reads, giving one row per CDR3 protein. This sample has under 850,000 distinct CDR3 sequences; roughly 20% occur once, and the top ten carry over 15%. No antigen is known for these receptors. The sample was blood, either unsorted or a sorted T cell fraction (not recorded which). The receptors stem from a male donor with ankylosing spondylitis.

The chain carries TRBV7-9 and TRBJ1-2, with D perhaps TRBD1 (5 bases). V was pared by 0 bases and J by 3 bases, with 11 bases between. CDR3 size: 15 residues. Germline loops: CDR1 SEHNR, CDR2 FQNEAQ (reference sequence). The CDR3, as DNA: TGTGCCAGCAGCTTAGCGTCAGGGTGGGACTATGGCTACACCTTC. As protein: CASSLASGWDYGYTF.

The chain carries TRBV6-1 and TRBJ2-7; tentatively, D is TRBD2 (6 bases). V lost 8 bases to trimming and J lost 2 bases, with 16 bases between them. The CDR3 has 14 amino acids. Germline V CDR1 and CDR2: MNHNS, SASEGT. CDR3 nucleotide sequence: TGTGCCAGCGCCTCGGGACTTCTAACCTACGAGCAGTACTTC. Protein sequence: CASASGLLTYEQYF.

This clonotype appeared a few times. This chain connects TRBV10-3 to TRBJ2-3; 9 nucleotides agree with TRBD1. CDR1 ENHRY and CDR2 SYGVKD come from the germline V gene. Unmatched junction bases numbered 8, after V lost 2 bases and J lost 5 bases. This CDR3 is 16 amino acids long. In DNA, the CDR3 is TGTGCCATCAGTGAGCCCGGGACAGGGCGAGGAGATACGCAGTATTTT. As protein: CAISEPGTGRGDTQYF.

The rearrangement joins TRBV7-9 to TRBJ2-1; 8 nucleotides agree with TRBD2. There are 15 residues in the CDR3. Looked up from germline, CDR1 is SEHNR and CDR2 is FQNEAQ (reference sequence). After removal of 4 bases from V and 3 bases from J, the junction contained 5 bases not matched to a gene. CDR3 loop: CASSYSGSRYNEQFF. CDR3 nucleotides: TGTGCCAGCAGCTACAGCGGGAGTCGCTACAATGAGCAGTTCTTC.

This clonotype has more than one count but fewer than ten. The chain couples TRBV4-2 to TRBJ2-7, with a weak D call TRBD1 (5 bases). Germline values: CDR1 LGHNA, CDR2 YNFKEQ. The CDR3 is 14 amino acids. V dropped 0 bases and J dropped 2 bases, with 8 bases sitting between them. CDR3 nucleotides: TGTGCCAGCAGCCAAGATGCAGGGACCTACGAGCAGTACTTC. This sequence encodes CASSQDAGTYEQYF.

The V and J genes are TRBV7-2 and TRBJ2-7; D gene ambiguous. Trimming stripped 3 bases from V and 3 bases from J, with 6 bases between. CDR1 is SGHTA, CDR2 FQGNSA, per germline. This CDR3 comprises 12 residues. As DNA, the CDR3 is TGTGCCAGCAGCTTTTTCGACTACGAGCAGTACTTC. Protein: CASSFFDYEQYF. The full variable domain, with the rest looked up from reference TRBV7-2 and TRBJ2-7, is GAGVSQSPSNKVTEKGKDVELRCDPISGHTALYWYRQSLGQGLEFLIYFQGNSAPDKSGLPSDRFSAERTGGSVSTLTIQRTQQEDSAVYLCASSFFDYEQYFGPGTRLTVT.

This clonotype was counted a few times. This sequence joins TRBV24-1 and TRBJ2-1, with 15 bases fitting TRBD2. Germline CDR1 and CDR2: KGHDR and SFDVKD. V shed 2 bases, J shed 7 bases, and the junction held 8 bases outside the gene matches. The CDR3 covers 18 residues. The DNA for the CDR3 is TGTGCCACCAGTGATTCGAGGGGACTAGCGGGAGGTTGGAATGAGCAGTTCTTC. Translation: CATSDSRGLAGGWNEQFF.

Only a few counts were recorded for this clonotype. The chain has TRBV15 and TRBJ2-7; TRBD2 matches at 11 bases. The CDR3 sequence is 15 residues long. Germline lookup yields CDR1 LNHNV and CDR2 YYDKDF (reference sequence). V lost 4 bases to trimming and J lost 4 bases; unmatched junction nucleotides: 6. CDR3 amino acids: CATSKAGTSGYEQYF. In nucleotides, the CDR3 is TGTGCCACCAGCAAAGCCGGGACTAGCGGATACGAGCAGTACTTC.

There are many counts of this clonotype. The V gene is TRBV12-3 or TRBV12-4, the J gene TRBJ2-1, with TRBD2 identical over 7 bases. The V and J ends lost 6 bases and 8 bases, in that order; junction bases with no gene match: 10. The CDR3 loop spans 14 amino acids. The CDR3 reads CASSIGLVFDEQFF. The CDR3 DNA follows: TGTGCCAGCAGCATCGGACTAGTTTTCGATGAGCAGTTCTTC.

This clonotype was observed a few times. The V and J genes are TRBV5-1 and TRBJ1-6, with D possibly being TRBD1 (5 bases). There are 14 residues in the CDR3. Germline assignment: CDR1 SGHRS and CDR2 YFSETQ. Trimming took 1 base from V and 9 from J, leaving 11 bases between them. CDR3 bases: TGCGCCAGCAGCTTGTGGACTGGGGGTTCACCCCTCCACTTT. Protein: CASSLWTGGSPLHF.

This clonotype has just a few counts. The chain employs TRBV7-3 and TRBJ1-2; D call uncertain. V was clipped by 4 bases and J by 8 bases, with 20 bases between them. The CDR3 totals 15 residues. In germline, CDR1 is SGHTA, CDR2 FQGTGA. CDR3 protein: CASSSTPGESSGYTF. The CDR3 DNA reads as TGTGCCAGCAGCTCGACGCCGGGAGAATCTAGCGGCTACACCTTC.

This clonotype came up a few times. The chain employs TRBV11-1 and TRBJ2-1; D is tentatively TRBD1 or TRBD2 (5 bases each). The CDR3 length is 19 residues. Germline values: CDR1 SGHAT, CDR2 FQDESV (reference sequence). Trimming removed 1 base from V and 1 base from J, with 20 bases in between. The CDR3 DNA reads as TGTGCCAGCAGCTTAGTAGAATATTCGGGGCGGAGATCCTACAATGAGCAGTTCTTC. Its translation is CASSLVEYSGRRSYNEQFF.

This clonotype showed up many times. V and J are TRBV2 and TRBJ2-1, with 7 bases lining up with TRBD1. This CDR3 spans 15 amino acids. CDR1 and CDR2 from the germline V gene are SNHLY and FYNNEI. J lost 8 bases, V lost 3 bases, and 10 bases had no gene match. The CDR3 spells CASSETGMIADEQFF. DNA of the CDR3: TGTGCCAGCAGTGAGACAGGGATGATTGCCGATGAGCAGTTCTTC.

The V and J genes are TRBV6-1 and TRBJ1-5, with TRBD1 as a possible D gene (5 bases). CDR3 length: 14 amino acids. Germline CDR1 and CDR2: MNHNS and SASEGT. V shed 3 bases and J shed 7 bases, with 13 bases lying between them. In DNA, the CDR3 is TGTGCCAGCAGTGAGGACCTGGAGGGGCAGCCCCAGCATTTT. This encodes CASSEDLEGQPQHF.

CDR3 region: CASTERGRANTGELFF. CDR3 sequence (DNA): TGTGCCAGCACCGAAAGGGGGCGTGCGAACACCGGGGAGCTGTTTTTT. The chain combines TRBV5-6 with TRBJ2-2, with 7 bases matching TRBD1. The junction had 8 bases not matched to a gene; V was cut back by 6 bases and J by 0 bases. Germline V CDR1 and CDR2: SGHDT, YYEEEE. This CDR3 has 16 amino acids.

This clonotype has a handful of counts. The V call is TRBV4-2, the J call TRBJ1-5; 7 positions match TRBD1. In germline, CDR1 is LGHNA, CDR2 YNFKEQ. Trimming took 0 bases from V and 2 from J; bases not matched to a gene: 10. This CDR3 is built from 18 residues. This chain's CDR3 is CASSQDNPRTGGNQPQHF. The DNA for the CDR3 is TGTGCCAGCAGCCAAGATAACCCCCGCACAGGGGGCAATCAGCCCCAGCATTTT.

The CDR3 DNA reads as TGTGCCAGCAGTTCGCCCGAGGGCTACGAGCAGTACTTC. This codes for CASSSPEGYEQYF. This chain uses TRBV12-3 or TRBV12-4 with TRBJ2-7; a weak D match, TRBD2 (5 bases). With 4 bases removed from V and 3 bases from J, the gap between germline ends came to 10 bases. The CDR3 consists of 13 residues.

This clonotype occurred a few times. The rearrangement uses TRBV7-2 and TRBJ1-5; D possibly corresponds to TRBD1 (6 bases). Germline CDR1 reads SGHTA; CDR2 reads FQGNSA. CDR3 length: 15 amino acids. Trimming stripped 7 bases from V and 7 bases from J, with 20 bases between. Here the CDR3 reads CASNQGGAHGQPQHF. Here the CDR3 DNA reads TGTGCCAGCAACCAAGGGGGGGCGCATGGGCAGCCCCAGCATTTT.

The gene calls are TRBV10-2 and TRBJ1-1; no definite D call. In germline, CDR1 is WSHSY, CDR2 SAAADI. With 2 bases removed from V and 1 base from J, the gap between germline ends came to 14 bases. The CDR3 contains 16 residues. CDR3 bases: TGCGCCAGCAGTGAGCCGGCCAACCTAGCGAACACTGAAGCTTTCTTT. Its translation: CASSEPANLANTEAFF.

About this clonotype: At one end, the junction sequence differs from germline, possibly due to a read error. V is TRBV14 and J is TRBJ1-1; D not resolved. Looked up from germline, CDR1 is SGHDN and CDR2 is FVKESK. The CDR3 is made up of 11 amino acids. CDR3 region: CASCQDAEAFF. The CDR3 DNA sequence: TGTGCCAGCTGCCAAGACGCTGAAGCTTTCTTT.